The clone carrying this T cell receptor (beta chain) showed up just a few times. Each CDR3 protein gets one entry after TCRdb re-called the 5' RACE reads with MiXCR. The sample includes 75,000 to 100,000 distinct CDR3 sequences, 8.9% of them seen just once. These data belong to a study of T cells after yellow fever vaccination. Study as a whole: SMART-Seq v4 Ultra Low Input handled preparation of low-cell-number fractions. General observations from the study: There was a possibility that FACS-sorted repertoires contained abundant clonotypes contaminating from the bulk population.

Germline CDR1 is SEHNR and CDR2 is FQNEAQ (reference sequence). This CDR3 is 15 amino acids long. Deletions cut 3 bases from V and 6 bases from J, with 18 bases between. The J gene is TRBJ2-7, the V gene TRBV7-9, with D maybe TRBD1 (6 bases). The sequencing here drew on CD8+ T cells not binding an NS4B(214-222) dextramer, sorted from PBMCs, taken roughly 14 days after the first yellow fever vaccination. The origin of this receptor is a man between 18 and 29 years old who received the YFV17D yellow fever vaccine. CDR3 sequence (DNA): TGTGCCAGCAGCTTTGGGTCAGGGGCGTTTGCCGAGCAGTACTTC. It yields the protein CASSFGSGAFAEQYF.